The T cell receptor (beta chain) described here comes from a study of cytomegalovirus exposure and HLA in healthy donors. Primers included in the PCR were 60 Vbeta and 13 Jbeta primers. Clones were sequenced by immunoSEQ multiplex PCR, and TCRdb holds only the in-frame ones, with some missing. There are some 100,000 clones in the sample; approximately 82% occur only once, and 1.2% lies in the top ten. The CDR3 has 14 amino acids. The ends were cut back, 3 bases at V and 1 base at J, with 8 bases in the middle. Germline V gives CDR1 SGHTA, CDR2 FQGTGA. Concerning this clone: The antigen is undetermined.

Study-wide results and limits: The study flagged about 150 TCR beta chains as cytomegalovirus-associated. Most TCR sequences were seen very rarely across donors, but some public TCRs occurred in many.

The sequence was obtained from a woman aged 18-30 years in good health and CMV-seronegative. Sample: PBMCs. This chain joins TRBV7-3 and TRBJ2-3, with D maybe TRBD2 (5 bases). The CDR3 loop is CASSLFGGTDTQYF. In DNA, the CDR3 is TGTGCCAGCAGCTTGTTCGGGGGCACAGATACGCAGTATTTT.